The present TCR beta chain was sequenced within a study of blood T cell repertoires in COVID-19. Background on the study: The study drew acute and convalescent COVID-19 samples from the United States, Italy and Spain. T cells, B-cell-depleted T cells, or PBMCs provided the cDNA or gDNA that served as material.

In germline, CDR1 is SGHRS, CDR2 YFSETQ. V gave up 5 bases and J gave up 2 bases, with 16 bases separating them. CDR3 length equals 16 residues. Authors' methods: Researchers report that nucleated cell counts were estimated from reference gene primer amplification. Profiling relied on immunoSEQ multiplex PCR, and the TCRdb table lists in-frame clones only, not all of them. The V and J calls and clone size were taken over from that table, and D and trimming were inferred from the DNA. The sample includes some 58,000 clones, about 90% of them seen just once. This clone has a single count. The sequence derives from a human donor in a cohort sampled during active COVID-19. The gene calls are TRBV5-1 and TRBJ1-4; the D gene is possibly TRBD1 (6 bases). The sequencing input was peripheral blood. The CDR3 region has the DNA TGCGCCAGCAGTTCGGACCCAGGGGCGACTAATGAAAAACTGTTTTTT. It specifies CASSSDPGATNEKLFF.